This record covers a single TCR beta chain. Its antigen is undetermined. These data are taken from a study of radiotherapy plus CTLA-4 blockade in lung cancer. The study's findings and limits: Early blood T cell clone changes and increased post-radiation serum interferon-beta were reportedly the strongest response predictors.

The V end was cut by 1 base, the J end by 4 bases, with 13 bases between. The germline CDR1 and CDR2 sequences are SGHTA and FQGNSA. The CDR3 spans 15 residues. Sequenced by immunoSEQ multiplex PCR; TCRdb stores in-frame clones only, minus some. This sample has more than 65,000 clones, with 80% to 85% found just once. V and J are TRBV7-2 and TRBJ1-1; D possibly corresponds to TRBD1 (6 bases). This receptor was taken from a human donor with non-small cell lung cancer who had stable disease on radiotherapy plus ipilimumab. The sequences come from peripheral blood, collected from a patient treated with radiotherapy plus ipilimumab. The CDR3 coding sequence is TGTGCCAGCAGCTTAGGGGGGGCGGGAGGCACTGAAGCTTTCTTT. Protein: CASSLGGAGGTEAFF. Supplemented by reference TRBV7-2 and TRBJ1-1, the full variable domain reads GAGVSQSPSNKVTEKGKDVELRCDPISGHTALYWYRQSLGQGLEFLIYFQGNSAPDKSGLPSDRFSAERTGGSVSTLTIQRTQQEDSAVYLCASSLGGAGGTEAFFGQGTRLTVV.